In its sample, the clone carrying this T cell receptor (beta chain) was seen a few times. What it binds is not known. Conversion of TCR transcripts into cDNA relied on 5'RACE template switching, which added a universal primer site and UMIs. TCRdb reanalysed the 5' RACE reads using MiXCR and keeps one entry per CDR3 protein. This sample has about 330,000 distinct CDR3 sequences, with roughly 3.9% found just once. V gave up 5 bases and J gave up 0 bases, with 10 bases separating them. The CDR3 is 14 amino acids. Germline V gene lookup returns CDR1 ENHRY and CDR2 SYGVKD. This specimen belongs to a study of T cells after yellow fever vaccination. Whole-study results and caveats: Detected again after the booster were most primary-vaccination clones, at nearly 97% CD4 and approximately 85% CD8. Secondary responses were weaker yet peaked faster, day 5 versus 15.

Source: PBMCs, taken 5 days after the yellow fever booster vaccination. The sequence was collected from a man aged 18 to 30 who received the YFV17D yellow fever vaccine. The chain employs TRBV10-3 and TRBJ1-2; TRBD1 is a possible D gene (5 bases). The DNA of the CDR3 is TGTGCCATCAGTAGCGGGACCACTAACTATGGCTACACCTTC. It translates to CAISSGTTNYGYTF.